This paragraph covers one TCR beta chain sequence. As yet, its antigen is unknown. The sample belongs to a study of shared clonotypes between healthy human individuals. Study summary: Three plates each covered CD4 naive and memory; CD8 naive two, CD8 memory one.

Notes on the study in general: Shared clonotypes: about 5.3% naive CD4, roughly 4% naive CD8, less than 2.5% memory CD4, approximately 0.37% memory CD8.

Samples underwent the assay at deep level. Sequencing used immunoSEQ multiplex PCR; TCRdb keeps in-frame clones, though not all of them. The sample has some 2,100,000 clones, nearly 97% seen once. The V gene end was trimmed by 4 bases and the J gene end by 0 bases; junction bases not matched to a gene: 5. Germline V gene lookup returns CDR1 SGDLS and CDR2 YYNGEE. The CDR3 has 16 amino acids. Sequencing used naive CD4+ T cells sorted from blood. Regarding subset: CD45RA+ positively selected. The origin of this receptor is a man aged 18 to 30 in good health. The J gene is TRBJ2-3, the V gene TRBV9; 10 bases align to TRBD1. The CDR3 DNA reads TGTGCCAGCAGCACGCGGACAGGGGGGAGCACAGATACGCAGTATTTT. This sequence encodes CASSTRTGGSTDTQYF.